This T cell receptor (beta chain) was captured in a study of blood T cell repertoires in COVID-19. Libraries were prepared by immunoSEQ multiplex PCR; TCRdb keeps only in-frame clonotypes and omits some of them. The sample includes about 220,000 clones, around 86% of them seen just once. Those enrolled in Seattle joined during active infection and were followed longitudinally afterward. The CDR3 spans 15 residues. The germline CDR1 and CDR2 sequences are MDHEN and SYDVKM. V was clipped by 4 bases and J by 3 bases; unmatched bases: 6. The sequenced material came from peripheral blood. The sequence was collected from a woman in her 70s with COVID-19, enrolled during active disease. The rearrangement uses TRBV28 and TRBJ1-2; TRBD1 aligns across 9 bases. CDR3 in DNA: TGTGCCAGCAGTTCGAACAGGGGGCGGTACTATGGCTACACCTTC. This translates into CASSSNRGRYYGYTF.